One sample yielded the 9 T cell receptor beta chains listed below, sequenced in a study of T cells after yellow fever vaccination. TCRdb itself ran the 5' RACE reads through MiXCR, one entry per CDR3 protein. Seen here are 200,000 to 250,000 distinct CDR3 sequences, 6.9% observed once, and the top ten hold around 0.9%. This specimen was CD4+ T cells sorted from PBMCs, taken 15 days after the yellow fever booster vaccination. The source of these receptors is a man aged 25 to 40 who received the YFV17D yellow fever vaccine.

This clonotype was recorded a few times. V gene TRBV5-1 combines with J gene TRBJ2-7; 10 bases align to TRBD2. The CDR3 length is 14 residues. Germline V gene lookup returns CDR1 SGHRS and CDR2 YFSETQ. Trimming took 5 bases from V and 6 from J; bases not matched to a gene: 8. The CDR3 DNA sequence: TGCGCCAGCAGGAACCTAGCGGGAGTCGGCGAGCAGTACTTC. This sequence encodes CASRNLAGVGEQYF. Based on the CDR3 plus reference TRBV5-1 and TRBJ2-7, the full variable domain is KAGVTQTPRYLIKTRGQQVTLSCSPISGHRSVSWYQQTPGQGLQFLFEYFSETQRNKGNFPGRFSGRQFSNSRSEMNVSTLELGDSALYLCASRNLAGVGEQYFGPGTRLTVT.

This clonotype appeared a few times. The chain couples TRBV15 to TRBJ2-7; the match to TRBD2 covers 11 bases. The germline V gene has CDR1 LNHNV and CDR2 YYDKDF (reference sequence). The CDR3 is made up of 17 amino acids. J was trimmed by 3 bases and V by 0 bases; bases with no gene match: 7. The chain's CDR3 is CATSRDPGTSGGYEQYF. The CDR3 DNA is TGTGCCACCAGCAGAGACCCCGGGACTAGCGGAGGCTACGAGCAGTACTTC.

This clonotype came up many times. Germline is not matched at one junction end, which may reflect a read error. The chain joins TRBV20-1 to TRBJ2-7, with TRBD2 as a possible D gene (5 bases). Germline loops: CDR1 DFQATT, CDR2 SNEGSKA (reference sequence). This CDR3 is built from 14 residues. The CDR3: CSARDSGLVTSGHF. In nucleotides, the CDR3 is TGCAGTGCTAGAGATTCGGGGTTAGTTACCTCGGGCCACTTC.

This clonotype was recorded a few times. The chain is built from TRBV9 and TRBJ2-3; TRBD2 agrees at 8 bases. Looked up from germline, CDR1 is SGDLS and CDR2 is YYNGEE. V shed 0 bases and J 2 bases; nucleotides not matched to a gene: 8. This CDR3 comprises 17 residues. CDR3 sequence: CASSVDIAGPYTDTQYF. As DNA, the CDR3 is TGTGCCAGCAGCGTAGATATAGCGGGGCCTTACACAGATACGCAGTATTTT.

V and J are TRBV11-2 and TRBJ2-2; D is unresolved. Trimming removed 4 bases at V and 8 bases at J, with 14 bases between. The CDR3 runs to 14 residues. Germline V lookup: CDR1 SGHAT, CDR2 FQNNGV. The CDR3 nucleotides are TGTGCCAGCAGCTCCGCGGAAGGAGCGGGGGAGCTGTTTTTT. This codes for CASSSAEGAGELFF.

This clonotype showed up just a few times. The V call is TRBV5-4, the J call TRBJ2-7, with 8 bases aligning to TRBD2. Trimming at V came to 2 bases and at J to 12 bases, leaving 10 bases not matched to a gene. The CDR3 contains 13 residues. CDR1 is SGHNT, CDR2 YYREEE, per germline (reference sequence). CDR3 in DNA: TGTGCCAGCAGCTTCGGGAGGGAAGGAGGAAGGTACTTC. It specifies CASSFGREGGRYF.

The V and J genes are TRBV20-1 and TRBJ1-2; weak D call: TRBD1 (5 bases). The germline V gene has CDR1 DFQATT and CDR2 SNEGSKA (reference sequence). V dropped 5 bases and J dropped 4 bases, with 14 bases sitting between them. There are 13 residues in the CDR3. The CDR3 region has the DNA TGCAGTGCTCAAGGGTTGGGGACCTATGGCTACACCTTC. Protein sequence: CSAQGLGTYGYTF.

The chain is built from TRBV20-1 and TRBJ2-3, with D possibly being TRBD1 or TRBD2 (5 bases each). V lost 5 bases and J lost 0, with 12 bases in between. Germline-derived CDR1 and CDR2 are DFQATT and SNEGSKA (reference sequence). CDR3 length equals 14 residues. Here the CDR3 reads CSAGFGGSTDTQYF. DNA for the CDR3: TGCAGTGCTGGCTTTGGGGGTAGCACAGATACGCAGTATTTT.

The rearrangement uses TRBV7-8 and TRBJ2-3; D is perhaps TRBD2 (5 bases). From germline, CDR1 is SGHVS and CDR2 FQNEAQ. Trimming stripped 0 bases from V and 2 bases from J, with 12 bases between. The CDR3 has 16 amino acids. The CDR3 is CASSLALSGFTDTQYF. The DNA for the CDR3 is TGTGCCAGCAGCTTAGCGCTTTCGGGGTTCACAGATACGCAGTATTTT.